These 14 T cell receptor beta chains share one sample of origin, sequenced in a study of sequential checkpoint blockade in melanoma. TCRdb keeps only in-frame clones here, not all; method: immunoSEQ multiplex PCR. The sample lists 7,500 to 8,500 clones, about 65% occurring once. Treatment given: randomized to nivolumab then ipilimumab (arm A) or the reverse (arm B). Sequenced here: CD8+ T cells sorted from blood (inferred from file names), sampled from a patient given nivolumab and ipilimumab in sequence. These receptor sequences come from a human patient with melanoma. Some clones in this sample may be carry-over from other donors' samples.

The CDR3 region is CASSLRRGFDYGYTF. The CDR3 region has the DNA TGTGCCAGCAGCTTAAGAAGGGGCTTCGACTATGGCTACACCTTC. The chain couples TRBV7-8 to TRBJ1-2; possibly TRBD1 for D (5 bases). Per germline, CDR1 SGHVS and CDR2 FQNEAQ. Trimming took off 2 bases at V and 3 bases at J, with 13 bases between the two ends. The CDR3 has 15 amino acids.

The CDR3 DNA is TGTGCCAGCAGCTTAAATCACAGGGTGTCTGGGGCCAACGTCCTGACTTTC. Its translation: CASSLNHRVSGANVLTF. The J gene is TRBJ2-6, the V gene TRBV7-3; a possible D gene is TRBD1 (6 bases). The CDR3 runs to 17 residues. Germline loops: CDR1 SGHTA, CDR2 FQGTGA. Trimming left V 1 base short and J 1 base short, with 11 bases between.

The genes are TRBV11-2 and TRBJ2-7, with D possibly TRBD1 on 6 matching bases. Germline loops: CDR1 SGHAT, CDR2 FQNNGV. The germline V and J ends were trimmed by 5 bases and 2 bases, with 19 bases remaining between them. The CDR3 totals 16 residues. The CDR3 loop is CASSPPHRERPYEQYF. CDR3 sequence (DNA): TGTGCCAGCAGCCCCCCCCACAGGGAAAGGCCCTACGAGCAGTACTTC.

This chain uses TRBV29-1 with TRBJ1-2; TRBD1 matches at 8 bases. After removal of 3 bases from V and 2 bases from J, the junction contained 11 bases not matched to a gene. Per germline, CDR1 SQVTM and CDR2 ANQGSEA. The CDR3 is 16 residues long. The CDR3 loop reads CSVETALDRVNYGYTF. Here the CDR3 DNA reads TGCAGCGTTGAGACGGCGCTGGACAGGGTAAACTATGGCTACACCTTC.

CDR3: CASTGGAGANVLTF. The CDR3 DNA sequence: TGTGCCAGCACCGGAGGGGCTGGGGCCAACGTCCTGACTTTC. V usage is TRBV6-1 and J usage is TRBJ2-6, with a possible D match to TRBD2 (6 bases). Germline CDR1 is MNHNS and CDR2 is SASEGT. V was clipped by 7 bases and J by 2 bases, with 9 bases between them. CDR3 size: 14 residues.

This chain uses TRBV4-3 with TRBJ1-2; D may be TRBD1 (6 bases). The length of the CDR3 is 16 residues. Germline V gene data show CDR1 as LGHNA and CDR2 as YSLEER. V was cut by 3 bases and J by 5 bases, with 19 bases left in between. DNA of the CDR3: TGCGCCAGCAGCCAGGGTGGTACAGGGTCTAGTTATGGCTACACCTTC. This translates into CASSQGGTGSSYGYTF.

This clone was counted only a few times. The sample has other DNA sequences that encode this CDR3 too. This chain joins TRBV5-6 and TRBJ1-2; D not resolved. V was trimmed by 2 bases and J by 7 bases, leaving 12 bases between them. The CDR3 runs 13 residues. Germline CDR1 and CDR2: SGHDT and YYEEEE. The CDR3 region is CASSLDWGGGYTF. CDR3 bases: TGTGCCAGCAGCTTAGACTGGGGAGGTGGCTACACCTTC.

The rearrangement joins TRBV19 to TRBJ1-1, with no clear D. The CDR3 consists of 14 residues. Germline values: CDR1 LNHDA, CDR2 SQIVND (reference sequence). The germline V and J ends were trimmed by 4 bases and 4 bases, with 13 bases remaining between them. In DNA form, the CDR3 reads TGTGCCAGTAGTAGTATTTGGAGAGGCACTGAAGCTTTCTTT. It encodes CASSSIWRGTEAFF. Looking up the rest from reference TRBV19 and TRBJ1-1 gives the full variable domain: DGGITQSPKYLFRKEGQNVTLSCEQNLNHDAMYWYRQDPGQGLRLIYYSQIVNDFQKGDIAEGYSVSREKKESFPLTVTSAQKNPTAFYLCASSSIWRGTEAFFGQGTRLTVV.

V usage is TRBV30 and J usage is TRBJ2-6; no reliable D call. The CDR3 length is 13 residues. Trimming pared 3 bases from V and 0 bases from J, leaving 3 bases between. From germline, CDR1 is GTSNPN and CDR2 SVGIG (reference sequence). CDR3 sequence reads: CAWRYSGANVLTF. CDR3 sequence (DNA): TGTGCCTGGAGGTACTCTGGGGCCAACGTCCTGACTTTC.

CDR3 loop: CASSVGDSEQYF. Here the CDR3 DNA reads TGTGCCAGCAGCGTAGGGGACTCGGAGCAGTACTTC. The gene calls are TRBV9 and TRBJ2-7; tentatively, D is TRBD2 (6 bases). V gave up 0 bases and J gave up 7 bases, with 8 bases separating them. This CDR3 contains 12 residues. Germline-derived CDR1 and CDR2 are SGDLS and YYNGEE.

This chain links TRBV7-9 with TRBJ1-3; the match to TRBD1 covers 8 bases. The CDR3 is 15 amino acids. Per the germline V gene, CDR1 is SEHNR and CDR2 is FQNEAQ (reference sequence). Trimming at V came to 4 bases and at J to 3 bases, leaving 5 bases not matched to a gene. The DNA for the CDR3 is TGTGCCAGCAGCTGGACCGGGACAGGTGGAAACACCATATATTTT. Translated, it gives CASSWTGTGGNTIYF.

Notes on this clone: A far larger clone is off by one base, so a read error is likely. Other DNA sequences of this sample code for an identical CDR3. The V call is TRBV7-9, the J call TRBJ1-1, with no clear D. Trimming cost V 5 bases and J 5 bases, with 12 bases left between them. Germline CDR1 SEHNR, CDR2 FQNEAQ (reference sequence). This CDR3 spans 13 amino acids. CDR3 coding DNA: TGTGCCAGCAGCCATTCAGAGGGAACTGAAGCTTTCTTT. This sequence encodes CASSHSEGTEAFF.

This clone came up a few times. The rearrangement joins TRBV7-2 to TRBJ2-7; 7 nucleotides match TRBD1. Germline CDR1 is SGHTA and CDR2 is FQGNSA. Trimming took 5 bases from V and 6 from J; bases not matched to a gene: 7. This CDR3 spans 13 amino acids. The CDR3: CASSQTGRGEQYF. The CDR3 DNA reads TGTGCCAGCAGCCAGACAGGGCGCGGCGAGCAGTACTTC.

The rearrangement links TRBV9 to TRBJ1-1, with D maybe TRBD1 (5 bases). The V gene lost 0 bases and the J gene lost 1 base, with 7 bases spanning the gap. Germline CDR1 SGDLS, CDR2 YYNGEE. This CDR3 is built from 14 residues. CDR3 in DNA: TGTGCCAGCAGCGTAGGCACAGGGAACACTGAAGCTTTCTTT. Protein sequence: CASSVGTGNTEAFF.